Included here is one TCR beta chain sequence, with context. Its antigen is currently unknown. The deep-level immunoSEQ assay was used. Repertoires were generated with immunoSEQ multiplex PCR, while TCRdb's copy carries only in-frame clones and drops some. In the table there are millions of clones, approximately 95% of which are singletons. This sample stems from a study of shared clonotypes between healthy human individuals. Per the germline V gene, CDR1 is MNHNS and CDR2 is SASEGT. The ends lost 3 bases at V and 5 bases at J; junction bases unmatched: 11. There are 17 residues in the CDR3. The study's findings and limits: Larger estimated richness was generally seen in naive subsets than in memory subsets.

The chain uses TRBV6-1 and TRBJ2-3; TRBD2 agrees at 10 bases. This clonotype was sampled from a man aged 18 to 29 in good health. Some clones in this sample may be carry-over from other donors' samples. Sequences were obtained from naive CD4+ T cells from PBMCs. Subset in this sample: CD45RA+ positively selected. The CDR3 loop is CASSEGKLAGVGDTQYF. The CDR3 nucleotides are TGTGCCAGCAGTGAGGGGAAGCTAGCGGGAGTCGGAGATACGCAGTATTTT.